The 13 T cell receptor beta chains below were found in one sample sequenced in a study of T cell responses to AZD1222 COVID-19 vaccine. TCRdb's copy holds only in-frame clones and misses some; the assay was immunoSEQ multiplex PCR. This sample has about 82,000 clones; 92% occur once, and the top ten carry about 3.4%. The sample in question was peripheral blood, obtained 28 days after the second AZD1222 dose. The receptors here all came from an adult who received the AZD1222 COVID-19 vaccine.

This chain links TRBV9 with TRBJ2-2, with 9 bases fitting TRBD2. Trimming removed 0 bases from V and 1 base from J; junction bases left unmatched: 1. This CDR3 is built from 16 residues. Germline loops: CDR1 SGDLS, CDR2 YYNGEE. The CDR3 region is CASSVGLAVNTGELFF. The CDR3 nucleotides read TGTGCCAGCAGCGTAGGACTAGCGGTGAACACCGGGGAGCTGTTTTTT.

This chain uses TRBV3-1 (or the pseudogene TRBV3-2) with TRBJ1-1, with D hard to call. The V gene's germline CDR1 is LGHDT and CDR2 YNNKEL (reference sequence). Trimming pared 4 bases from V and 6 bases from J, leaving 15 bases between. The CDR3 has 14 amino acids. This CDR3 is CASSRVGLRAEAFF. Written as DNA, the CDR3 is TGTGCCAGCAGCCGGGTGGGGTTAAGGGCTGAAGCTTTCTTT.

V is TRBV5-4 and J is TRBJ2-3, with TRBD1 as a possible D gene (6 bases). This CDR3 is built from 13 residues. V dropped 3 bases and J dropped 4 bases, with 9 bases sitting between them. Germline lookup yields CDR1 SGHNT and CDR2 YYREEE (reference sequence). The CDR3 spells CASSYAGADTQYF. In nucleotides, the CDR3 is TGTGCCAGCAGCTACGCAGGGGCAGATACGCAGTATTTT.

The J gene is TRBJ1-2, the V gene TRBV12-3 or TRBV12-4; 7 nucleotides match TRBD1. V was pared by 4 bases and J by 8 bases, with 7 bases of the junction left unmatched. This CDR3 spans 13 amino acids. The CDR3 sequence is CASSWGTAGGYTF. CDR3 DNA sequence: TGTGCCAGCAGTTGGGGGACAGCTGGAGGCTACACCTTC.

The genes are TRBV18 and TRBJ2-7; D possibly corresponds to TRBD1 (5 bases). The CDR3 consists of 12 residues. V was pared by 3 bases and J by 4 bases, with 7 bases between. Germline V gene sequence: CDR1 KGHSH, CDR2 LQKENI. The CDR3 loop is CASSPRDYEQYF. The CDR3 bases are TGTGCCAGCTCACCCAGGGATTACGAGCAGTACTTC. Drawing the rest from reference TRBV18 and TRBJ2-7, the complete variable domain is NAGVMQNPRHLVRRRGQEARLRCSPMKGHSHVYWYRQLPEEGLKFMVYLQKENIIDESGMPKERFSAEFPKEGPSILRIQQVVRGDSAAYFCASSPRDYEQYFGPGTRLTVT.

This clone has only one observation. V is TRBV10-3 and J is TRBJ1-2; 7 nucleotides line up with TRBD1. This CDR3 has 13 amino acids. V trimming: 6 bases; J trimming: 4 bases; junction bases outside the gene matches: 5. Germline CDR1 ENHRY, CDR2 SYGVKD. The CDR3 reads CAISAGQTYGYTF. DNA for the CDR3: TGTGCCATCAGCGCGGGACAGACCTATGGCTACACCTTC.

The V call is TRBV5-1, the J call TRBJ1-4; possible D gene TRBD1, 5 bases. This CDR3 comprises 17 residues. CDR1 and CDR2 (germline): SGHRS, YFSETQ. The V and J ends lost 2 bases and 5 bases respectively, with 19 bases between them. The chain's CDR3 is CASSLEPGGATNEKLFF. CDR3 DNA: TGCGCCAGCAGCTTAGAACCGGGCGGGGCGACAAATGAAAAACTGTTTTTT. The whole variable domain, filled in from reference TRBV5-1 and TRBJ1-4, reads KAGVTQTPRYLIKTRGQQVTLSCSPISGHRSVSWYQQTPGQGLQFLFEYFSETQRNKGNFPGRFSGRQFSNSRSEMNVSTLELGDSALYLCASSLEPGGATNEKLFFGSGTQLSVL.

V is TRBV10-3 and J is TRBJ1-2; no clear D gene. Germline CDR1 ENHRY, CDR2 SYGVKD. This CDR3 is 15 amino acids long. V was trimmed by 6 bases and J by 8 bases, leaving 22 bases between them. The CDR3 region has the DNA TGTGCCATCAGGAACAAAGAAGGTGTTATCGCGGGCTACACCTTC. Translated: CAIRNKEGVIAGYTF.

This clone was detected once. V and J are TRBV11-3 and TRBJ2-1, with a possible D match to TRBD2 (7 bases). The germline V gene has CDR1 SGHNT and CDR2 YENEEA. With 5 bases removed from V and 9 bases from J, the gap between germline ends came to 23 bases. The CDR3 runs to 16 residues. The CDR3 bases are TGTGCCAGCAGCACCTTGGCGGGGGCCGCATTCCCTGAGCAGTTCTTC. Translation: CASSTLAGAAFPEQFF.

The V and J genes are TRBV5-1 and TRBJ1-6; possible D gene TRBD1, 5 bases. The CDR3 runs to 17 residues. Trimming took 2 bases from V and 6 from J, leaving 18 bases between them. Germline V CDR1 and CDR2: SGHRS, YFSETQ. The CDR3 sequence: CASSFSLGTGGNSPLHF. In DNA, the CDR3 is TGCGCCAGCAGCTTCAGTTTGGGGACGGGGGGTAATTCACCCCTCCACTTT.

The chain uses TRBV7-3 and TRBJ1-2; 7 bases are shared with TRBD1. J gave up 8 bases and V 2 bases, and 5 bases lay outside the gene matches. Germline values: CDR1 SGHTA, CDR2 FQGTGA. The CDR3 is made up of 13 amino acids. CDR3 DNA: TGTGCCAGCAGCTTACCCGGACAGGCGGGCTACACCTTC. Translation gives CASSLPGQAGYTF.

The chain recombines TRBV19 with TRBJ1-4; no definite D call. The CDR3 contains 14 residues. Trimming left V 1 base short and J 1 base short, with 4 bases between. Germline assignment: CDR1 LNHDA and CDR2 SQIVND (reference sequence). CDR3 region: CASSIGVTNEKLFF. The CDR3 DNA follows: TGTGCCAGTAGTATAGGTGTAACTAATGAAAAACTGTTTTTT.

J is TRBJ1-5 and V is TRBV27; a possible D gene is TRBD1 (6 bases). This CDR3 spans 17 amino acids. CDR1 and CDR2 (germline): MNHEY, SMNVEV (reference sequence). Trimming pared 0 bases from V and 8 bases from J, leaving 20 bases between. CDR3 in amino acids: CASSLSMGTGLEEPQHF. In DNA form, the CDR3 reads TGTGCCAGCAGTTTATCGATGGGTACAGGGCTTGAAGAGCCCCAGCATTTT.